Listed below are T cell receptor beta chains from one sample, sequenced in a study of blood T cell repertoires in COVID-19. Profiling relied on immunoSEQ multiplex PCR, and the TCRdb table lists in-frame clones only, not all of them. The sample lists around 30,000 clones; roughly nine tenths were seen once. The material sequenced was peripheral blood. Receptor source: a human donor in a cohort sampled during active COVID-19. Both conserved end residues are part of each CDR3. The order of the fields is J gene, V gene, clone size, D gene, CDR3 DNA, CDR3 protein. A D gene is named only where the DNA matches it firmly. Expanded clones are given a class, and other clones once, few, many or no size at all.

J gene: TRBJ1-2; V gene: TRBV21-1; clone size: .; D gene: .; CDR3 DNA: TGTGCCAGCAGCTTTAAAACGGGATCTGGCGGGGACGGGGATGGCTACACCTTC; CDR3 protein: CASSFKTGSGGDGDGYTF
J gene: TRBJ2-1; V gene: TRBV27; clone size: .; D gene: .; CDR3 DNA: TGTGCCAGCAGTTTATCAGCGGCCAACTACAATGAGCAGTTCTTC; CDR3 protein: CASSLSAANYNEQFF
J gene: TRBJ2-5; V gene: TRBV5-1; clone size: .; D gene: TRBD1; CDR3 DNA: TGCGCCAGCAGCAGGGGGACAGGGACTTACGTTCAAGAGACCCAGTACTTC; CDR3 protein: CASSRGTGTYVQETQYF
J gene: TRBJ1-1; V gene: TRBV5-1; clone size: .; D gene: .; CDR3 DNA: TGCGCCAGCAGCTTGGAGGTTGGAGGGGCTGCGGCTTTCTTT; CDR3 protein: CASSLEVGGAAAFF
J gene: TRBJ1-2; V gene: TRBV25-1; clone size: once; D gene: .; CDR3 DNA: TGTGCCAGCAGTGCCGACAGATATACTAACTATGGCTACACCTTC; CDR3 protein: CASSADRYTNYGYTF
J gene: TRBJ2-7; V gene: TRBV27; clone size: .; D gene: TRBD2; CDR3 DNA: TGTGCCAGCAGTACTAGCGGGGCCAGGTACGAGCAGTACTTC; CDR3 protein: CASSTSGARYEQYF
J gene: TRBJ2-5; V gene: TRBV3-1/TRBV3-2; clone size: .; D gene: TRBD2; CDR3 DNA: TGTGCCAGCAGCCATTTAGGGACTAGCTCGGAGACCCAGTACTTC; CDR3 protein: CASSHLGTSSETQYF
J gene: TRBJ1-4; V gene: TRBV4-2; clone size: .; D gene: TRBD1; CDR3 DNA: TGTGCCAGCAGCCAAGATGGGACAGGGGACAATGAAAAACTGTTTTTT; CDR3 protein: CASSQDGTGDNEKLFF
J gene: TRBJ1-5; V gene: TRBV4-1; clone size: .; D gene: TRBD1; CDR3 DNA: TGCGCCAGCAGCCAATCCGGACAGGGAAACCAGCCCCAGCATTTT; CDR3 protein: CASSQSGQGNQPQHF
J gene: TRBJ2-3; V gene: TRBV11-2; clone size: few; D gene: .; CDR3 DNA: TGTGCCAGCAGCTTATATAGCACAGATACGCAGTATTTT; CDR3 protein: CASSLYSTDTQYF
J gene: TRBJ1-2; V gene: TRBV18; clone size: .; D gene: .; CDR3 DNA: TGTGCCAGCTCACCGGGGCAGGGGCATGGCTACACCTTC; CDR3 protein: CASSPGQGHGYTF
J gene: TRBJ1-2; V gene: TRBV4-3; clone size: once; D gene: .; CDR3 DNA: TGCGCCAGCAGTGGGACGAAAGTGGGGGGCGGGGGGTATGGCTACACCTTC; CDR3 protein: CASSGTKVGGGGYGYTF
J gene: TRBJ1-6; V gene: TRBV5-6; clone size: once; D gene: .; CDR3 DNA: TGTGCCAGCAGCTTGGCGACGGGGGAAATCCTCCACTTT; CDR3 protein: CASSLATGEILHF
J gene: TRBJ2-3; V gene: TRBV19; clone size: .; D gene: TRBD1; CDR3 DNA: TGTGCCAGCCGGGACAGGGACACAGATACGCAGTATTTT; CDR3 protein: CASRDRDTDTQYF
J gene: TRBJ2-2; V gene: TRBV11-3; clone size: .; D gene: TRBD2; CDR3 DNA: TGTGCCAGCAGCTTACAAGCGGGACTAGCTTACACCGGGGAGCTGTTTTTT; CDR3 protein: CASSLQAGLAYTGELFF
J gene: TRBJ2-2; V gene: TRBV2; clone size: once; D gene: TRBD1; CDR3 DNA: TGTGCCAGCAGCTTGACAGGGGGCGGGACCGGGGAGCTGTTTTTT; CDR3 protein: CASSLTGGGTGELFF
J gene: TRBJ2-7; V gene: TRBV29-1; clone size: .; D gene: .; CDR3 DNA: TGCAGCGTTGCTGGCCCCGGACAGAGCTCCTACGAGCAGTACTTC; CDR3 protein: CSVAGPGQSSYEQYF
J gene: TRBJ2-3; V gene: TRBV27; clone size: once; D gene: TRBD2; CDR3 DNA: TGTGCCAGCAGTCGAGCGGGGGGGTTCACAGATACGCAGTATTTT; CDR3 protein: CASSRAGGFTDTQYF
J gene: TRBJ2-7; V gene: TRBV5-6; clone size: .; D gene: TRBD2; CDR3 DNA: TGTGCCAGCAGCTTGGGGGGAGGGGTCGGCTACGAGCAGTACTTC; CDR3 protein: CASSLGGGVGYEQYF
J gene: TRBJ1-6; V gene: TRBV5-6; clone size: .; D gene: TRBD1; CDR3 DNA: TGTGCCAGCAGCCGAGGGGGCAGCTCCTATAATTCACCCCTCCACTTT; CDR3 protein: CASSRGGSSYNSPLHF
J gene: TRBJ2-3; V gene: TRBV2; clone size: .; D gene: .; CDR3 DNA: TGTGCCAGCAGTGAATGGCTCACCACAGATACGCAGTATTTT; CDR3 protein: CASSEWLTTDTQYF
J gene: TRBJ1-2; V gene: TRBV16; clone size: once; D gene: TRBD1; CDR3 DNA: TGTGCCAGCAGCCAATCAGGGACAGCCTCCTTCGGTGGCTACACCTTC; CDR3 protein: CASSQSGTASFGGYTF